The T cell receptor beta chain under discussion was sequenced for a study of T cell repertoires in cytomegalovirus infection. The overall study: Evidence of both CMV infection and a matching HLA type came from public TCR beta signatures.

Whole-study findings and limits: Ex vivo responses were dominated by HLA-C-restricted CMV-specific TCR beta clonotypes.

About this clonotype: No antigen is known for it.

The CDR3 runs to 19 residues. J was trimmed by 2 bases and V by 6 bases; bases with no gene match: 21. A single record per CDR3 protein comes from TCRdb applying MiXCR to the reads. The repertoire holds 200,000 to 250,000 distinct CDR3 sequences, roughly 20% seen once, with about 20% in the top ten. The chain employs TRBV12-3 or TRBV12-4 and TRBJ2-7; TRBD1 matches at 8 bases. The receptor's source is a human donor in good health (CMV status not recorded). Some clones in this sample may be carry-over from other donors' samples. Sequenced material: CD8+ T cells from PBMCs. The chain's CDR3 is CASSSPISDRAESTYEQYF. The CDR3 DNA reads TGTGCCAGCAGCTCTCCGATATCGGACAGGGCTGAATCTACCTACGAGCAGTACTTC.